This T cell receptor beta chain was observed in a study of regulatory T cells in long-lasting Graves disease. Study summary: Antithyroid drug intake by newly diagnosed Graves' patients had lasted under 3 months.

This clonotype was detected ten times or more. V was shortened by 1 base and J by 0 bases, with 12 bases between the two germline ends. Germline lookup yields CDR1 KGHSH and CDR2 LQKENI. The CDR3 consists of 16 residues. The time point was: newly diagnosed GD, antithyroid drugs for less than 3 months. From RNA extracted from PBMCs, the TCR library was made. In building TCR beta libraries, iRepertoire HTBI primers were used together with Arm-PCR of CDR3 regions. TCRdb independently ran MiXCR on the multiplex PCR reads; one entry per CDR3 protein. The sample consists of roughly 260,000 distinct CDR3 sequences, about 20% of them appearing once. This same sample was also taken into another study, of T cells in Graves' hyperthyroidism and ophthalmopathy.

The chain recombines TRBV18 with TRBJ1-1; D uncertain. The TCR was taken from a woman aged 25 to 39 with Graves disease. The source was peripheral blood mononuclear cells (PBMCs), collected at new diagnosis, from a patient treated with antithyroid drugs. In DNA form, the CDR3 reads TGTGCCAGCTCACCACTCCCAGGCAGGATGAACACTGAAGCTTTCTTT. Translating it yields CASSPLPGRMNTEAFF.